A selection of T cell receptor beta chains follows, all from one sample in a study of response to subunit inactivated influenza vaccine. TCRdb fed the RT-PCR reads into MiXCR, producing one record per CDR3 protein. Of roughly 500,000 distinct CDR3 sequences in the sample, roughly 23% are singletons; the top ten hold approximately 2%. Sequencing used CD4+ T cells sorted from PBMCs, obtained roughly 5 days after vaccination. These receptors were collected from a man in his fifties who received an inactivated influenza vaccine. Each CDR3 is given with its conserved first and last residue. Fields, in order: clone size, J gene, D gene, V gene, CDR3 DNA, CDR3 protein. The D gene is left open where the match is weak. Clone size is not always given. Where it is, it says once, few, many or a class for expanded clones.

abundance: -; j_gene: TRBJ2-3; d_gene: -; v_gene: TRBV25-1; CDR3nt: TGTGCCAGCAGTCAGATCGGGAGTACGCAGTATTTT; CDR3aa: CASSQIGSTQYF
abundance: -; j_gene: TRBJ2-7; d_gene: -; v_gene: TRBV28; CDR3nt: TGTGCCAGCAGTTTTGGAGGGGGCGCGAACGAGCAGTACTTC; CDR3aa: CASSFGGGANEQYF
abundance: -; j_gene: TRBJ1-1; d_gene: -; v_gene: TRBV27; CDR3nt: TGTGCCAGCAGACGGGACCGATCGAACACTGAAGCTTTCTTT; CDR3aa: CASRRDRSNTEAFF
abundance: -; j_gene: TRBJ2-5; d_gene: TRBD2; v_gene: TRBV9; CDR3nt: TGTGCCAGCAGCGCGACTAGCGGGAGGGCCTCAGAGACCCAGTACTTC; CDR3aa: CASSATSGRASETQYF
abundance: few; j_gene: TRBJ2-7; d_gene: TRBD2; v_gene: TRBV20-1; CDR3nt: TGCAGTGGAGGGAGTCTAGCGGGAGTCGAGCAGTACTTC; CDR3aa: CSGGSLAGVEQYF
abundance: few; j_gene: TRBJ2-1; d_gene: -; v_gene: TRBV20-1; CDR3nt: TGCAGTGCTAGTTCTATTGAGCAGTTCTTC; CDR3aa: CSASSIEQFF
abundance: many; j_gene: TRBJ2-5; d_gene: TRBD2; v_gene: TRBV5-1; CDR3nt: TGCGCCAGCAGCTTGGGTCGAATAGCGGGTGGCGAGACCCAGTACTTC; CDR3aa: CASSLGRIAGGETQYF
abundance: few; j_gene: TRBJ2-1; d_gene: -; v_gene: TRBV29-1; CDR3nt: TGCAGCGTTGATGGAGGCAGGGGAAATGGTGAGCAGTTCTTC; CDR3aa: CSVDGGRGNGEQFF
abundance: -; j_gene: TRBJ2-6; d_gene: -; v_gene: TRBV9; CDR3nt: TGTGCCAGCAGCGTTATGAGTCGGGGGGCCAACGTCCTGACTTTC; CDR3aa: CASSVMSRGANVLTF
abundance: few; j_gene: TRBJ2-1; d_gene: TRBD2; v_gene: TRBV10-3; CDR3nt: TGTGCCATCAGTGGTGGACTAGCGGGAGAGCAGTTCTTC; CDR3aa: CAISGGLAGEQFF
abundance: few; j_gene: TRBJ2-5; d_gene: TRBD2; v_gene: TRBV20-1; CDR3nt: TGCAGTGCCATTCCCGGGACTAGCTGGTTTGGCCAAGAGACCCAGTACTTC; CDR3aa: CSAIPGTSWFGQETQYF
abundance: few; j_gene: TRBJ2-1; d_gene: -; v_gene: TRBV5-1; CDR3nt: TGCGCCAGCAGCTTGCGTGGCAGCTACAATGGGCAGTTCTTC; CDR3aa: CASSLRGSYNGQFF
abundance: -; j_gene: TRBJ1-4; d_gene: -; v_gene: TRBV12-3/TRBV12-4; CDR3nt: TGTGCCAGCTCCGGGACCATAGGTGAAAAACTGTTTTTT; CDR3aa: CASSGTIGEKLFF
abundance: many; j_gene: TRBJ2-1; d_gene: -; v_gene: TRBV5-1; CDR3nt: TGCGCCAGCAGGGGTATCAGTGAGCAGTTCTTC; CDR3aa: CASRGISEQFF
abundance: -; j_gene: TRBJ2-7; d_gene: -; v_gene: TRBV20-1; CDR3nt: TGCAGTGCTAAGATCCTCCGAGGAATGAGCTCCTACGAGCAGTACTTC; CDR3aa: CSAKILRGMSSYEQYF
abundance: few; j_gene: TRBJ2-7; d_gene: TRBD1; v_gene: TRBV20-1; CDR3nt: TGCAGTGCTTCCCAGACAGGGGTAAACGAGCAGTACTTC; CDR3aa: CSASQTGVNEQYF
abundance: -; j_gene: TRBJ2-5; d_gene: TRBD1; v_gene: TRBV7-2; CDR3nt: TGTGCCAGCAGCCCAGGACAGGGGCAGACCCAGTACTTC; CDR3aa: CASSPGQGQTQYF
abundance: many; j_gene: TRBJ2-1; d_gene: TRBD2; v_gene: TRBV24-1; CDR3nt: TGTGCCACCAGTGGCCTCCTTAGCGGGAGGGCCTCCTACAATGAGCAGTTCTTC; CDR3aa: CATSGLLSGRASYNEQFF
abundance: -; j_gene: TRBJ2-3; d_gene: -; v_gene: TRBV7-2; CDR3nt: TGTGCCAGCAGCCCGTCTAGCGCCGATACGCAGTATTTT; CDR3aa: CASSPSSADTQYF
abundance: -; j_gene: TRBJ1-4; d_gene: -; v_gene: TRBV15; CDR3nt: TGTGCCACCGGTGGGGCAGGGTTGGGTGAAAAACTGTTTTTT; CDR3aa: CATGGAGLGEKLFF
abundance: -; j_gene: TRBJ2-3; d_gene: -; v_gene: TRBV27; CDR3nt: TGTGCCAGCAGTCCCCTCGGAGGGAGCGGGCTTAAGACAGATACGCAGTATTTT; CDR3aa: CASSPLGGSGLKTDTQYF
abundance: -; j_gene: TRBJ2-4; d_gene: TRBD1; v_gene: TRBV5-6; CDR3nt: TGTGCCAGCTCGGCACAGGGGGTGGGAAACATTCAGTACTTC; CDR3aa: CASSAQGVGNIQYF
abundance: few; j_gene: TRBJ2-1; d_gene: -; v_gene: TRBV20-1; CDR3nt: TGCAGTGCCGAAAGGCCAGGGGTTGGGAATGAGCAGTTCTTC; CDR3aa: CSAERPGVGNEQFF
abundance: once; j_gene: TRBJ2-3; d_gene: -; v_gene: TRBV7-2; CDR3nt: TGTGCCAGCAGCTGGACAGTACGGGATACGCAGTATTTT; CDR3aa: CASSWTVRDTQYF
abundance: -; j_gene: TRBJ2-2; d_gene: -; v_gene: TRBV30; CDR3nt: TGTGCCTGGAGTGTTATACTAGGACCCGGGGAGCTGTTTTTT; CDR3aa: CAWSVILGPGELFF
abundance: -; j_gene: TRBJ2-3; d_gene: -; v_gene: TRBV7-9; CDR3nt: TGTGCCAGCAGCTTAGGGGAGGCGAGCACAGATACGCAGTATTTT; CDR3aa: CASSLGEASTDTQYF
abundance: few; j_gene: TRBJ2-1; d_gene: TRBD2; v_gene: TRBV6-2/TRBV6-3; CDR3nt: TGTGCCAGCAGTTACTCAGAGCTAGCGGGAGGGCCACGGGGCAATGAGCAGTTCTTC; CDR3aa: CASSYSELAGGPRGNEQFF
abundance: -; j_gene: TRBJ2-2; d_gene: -; v_gene: TRBV7-6; CDR3nt: TGTGCCAGCAGCTCCCCATGGGGGGGGGAGCTGTTTTTT; CDR3aa: CASSSPWGGELFF
abundance: -; j_gene: TRBJ1-5; d_gene: -; v_gene: TRBV25-1; CDR3nt: TGTGCCAGCGGAATGGGGCGTAGCAATCAGCCCCAGCATTTT; CDR3aa: CASGMGRSNQPQHF
abundance: -; j_gene: TRBJ2-1; d_gene: TRBD2; v_gene: TRBV29-1; CDR3nt: TGCAGCGTTGTAGCGGGGGGGAGGGAGCAGTTCTTC; CDR3aa: CSVVAGGREQFF
abundance: -; j_gene: TRBJ1-1; d_gene: -; v_gene: TRBV6-5; CDR3nt: TGTGCCAGCAGTTACTCGGGGGGGCGCGTGAACACTGAAGCTTTCTTT; CDR3aa: CASSYSGGRVNTEAFF
abundance: few; j_gene: TRBJ2-5; d_gene: -; v_gene: TRBV20-1; CDR3nt: TGCAGTGCTAAACGGGAAAGGCTAGAGACCCAGTACTTC; CDR3aa: CSAKRERLETQYF
abundance: -; j_gene: TRBJ2-1; d_gene: -; v_gene: TRBV6-4; CDR3nt: TGTGCCAGCAGCCGGGAACAAAGCTCCTACAATGAGCAGTTCTTC; CDR3aa: CASSREQSSYNEQFF
abundance: many; j_gene: TRBJ2-5; d_gene: -; v_gene: TRBV12-3/TRBV12-4; CDR3nt: TGTGCCAGCAGTTTAGTCCCCTCCCCGTACCAAGAGACCCAGTACTTC; CDR3aa: CASSLVPSPYQETQYF
abundance: -; j_gene: TRBJ2-1; d_gene: -; v_gene: TRBV12-3/TRBV12-4; CDR3nt: TGTGCCAGCAGCTTGCTTTCTCGGGGCTACGAGCAGTTCTTC; CDR3aa: CASSLLSRGYEQFF
abundance: -; j_gene: TRBJ1-1; d_gene: TRBD1; v_gene: TRBV12-3/TRBV12-4; CDR3nt: TGTGCCAGCAGTTTGGGGACAGACACTGAAGCTTTCTTT; CDR3aa: CASSLGTDTEAFF
abundance: few; j_gene: TRBJ1-1; d_gene: -; v_gene: TRBV11-1; CDR3nt: TGTGCCAGCAGCTTAGCGCGGGGTCGGGGCACTGAAGCTTTCTTT; CDR3aa: CASSLARGRGTEAFF
abundance: -; j_gene: TRBJ1-5; d_gene: -; v_gene: TRBV29-1; CDR3nt: TGCAGCGTTCTGGCAGGCCCCAATCAGCCCCAGCATTTT; CDR3aa: CSVLAGPNQPQHF
abundance: -; j_gene: TRBJ2-7; d_gene: TRBD1; v_gene: TRBV6-9; CDR3nt: TGTGCCAGCACCCACCCGACAGGGAAGGCCTACGAGCAGTACTTC; CDR3aa: CASTHPTGKAYEQYF
abundance: -; j_gene: TRBJ2-3; d_gene: -; v_gene: TRBV5-6; CDR3nt: TGTGCCAGCAGCGGGGGCCGGATTTCAGATACGCAGTATTTT; CDR3aa: CASSGGRISDTQYF
abundance: few; j_gene: TRBJ2-7; d_gene: TRBD1; v_gene: TRBV7-9; CDR3nt: TGTGCCAGCAGCTTCGACGGGACAGGTATCTACGAGCAGTACTTC; CDR3aa: CASSFDGTGIYEQYF
abundance: few; j_gene: TRBJ2-1; d_gene: TRBD1; v_gene: TRBV2; CDR3nt: TGTGCCAGCTCGCGGACAGGTGACAATGAGCAGTTCTTC; CDR3aa: CASSRTGDNEQFF
abundance: -; j_gene: TRBJ2-5; d_gene: -; v_gene: TRBV7-9; CDR3nt: TGTGCCAGCAGCTTAGTCCCAGCGGCTCAAGAGACCCAGTACTTC; CDR3aa: CASSLVPAAQETQYF
abundance: -; j_gene: TRBJ2-3; d_gene: -; v_gene: TRBV6-2/TRBV6-3; CDR3nt: TGTGCCAGCAGGCAGACTCTGGGCACAGATACGCAGTATTTT; CDR3aa: CASRQTLGTDTQYF
abundance: few; j_gene: TRBJ1-2; d_gene: TRBD1; v_gene: TRBV20-1; CDR3nt: TGCAGTGCTAGAACTACAGGGGGCGATGGCTACACCTTC; CDR3aa: CSARTTGGDGYTF
abundance: -; j_gene: TRBJ2-5; d_gene: -; v_gene: TRBV5-6; CDR3nt: TGTGCCAGCAGCTTGGGGGAGCCTTCCAAGACCCAGTACTTC; CDR3aa: CASSLGEPSKTQYF
abundance: -; j_gene: TRBJ2-1; d_gene: TRBD2; v_gene: TRBV15; CDR3nt: TGTGCCACCAGCAGAGATAATAGGCGGGGGCTAGCGGGAGTCAGTTGGTATGAGCAGTTCTTC; CDR3aa: CATSRDNRRGLAGVSWYEQFF
abundance: -; j_gene: TRBJ2-3; d_gene: -; v_gene: TRBV4-2; CDR3nt: TGTGCCAGCAGCCAAGATGACGGCACTACGCAGTATTTT; CDR3aa: CASSQDDGTTQYF
abundance: many; j_gene: TRBJ1-1; d_gene: -; v_gene: TRBV11-2; CDR3nt: TGTGCCAGCAGCTTCGGCAGGTTAAGTGACACTGAAGCTTTCTTT; CDR3aa: CASSFGRLSDTEAFF
abundance: -; j_gene: TRBJ2-1; d_gene: -; v_gene: TRBV5-1; CDR3nt: TGCGCCAGCAGCTTGTCACGCCCGCCCGGCAATTCGAAGTTCTTC; CDR3aa: CASSLSRPPGNSKFF
abundance: -; j_gene: TRBJ1-2; d_gene: -; v_gene: TRBV12-3/TRBV12-4; CDR3nt: TGTGCCAGCAGAAACCTTGAGATCTATGGCTACACCTTC; CDR3aa: CASRNLEIYGYTF
abundance: -; j_gene: TRBJ2-1; d_gene: TRBD2; v_gene: TRBV5-1; CDR3nt: TGCGCCAGCAGCAACGGACTAGCACTCCCTTACAATGAGCAGTTCTTC; CDR3aa: CASSNGLALPYNEQFF
abundance: few; j_gene: TRBJ2-7; d_gene: -; v_gene: TRBV7-2; CDR3nt: TGTGCCAGCAGCTTATCGAGCAGGGGTATTGAGTCCTACGAGCAGTACTTC; CDR3aa: CASSLSSRGIESYEQYF
abundance: -; j_gene: TRBJ1-1; d_gene: -; v_gene: TRBV30; CDR3nt: TGTGCCTGGAGTGTACCGGGCGCTCGGAGCACTGAAGCTTTCTTT; CDR3aa: CAWSVPGARSTEAFF
abundance: -; j_gene: TRBJ2-7; d_gene: -; v_gene: TRBV4-3; CDR3nt: TGCGCCAGCAGCCCCGCTCCGGGGGGCGTCTACGAGCAGTACTTC; CDR3aa: CASSPAPGGVYEQYF
abundance: few; j_gene: TRBJ2-5; d_gene: -; v_gene: TRBV5-1; CDR3nt: TGCGCCAGCAGCGTCAATTCGGGGACCCAGTACTTC; CDR3aa: CASSVNSGTQYF
abundance: few; j_gene: TRBJ2-5; d_gene: TRBD2; v_gene: TRBV12-3/TRBV12-4; CDR3nt: TGTGCCAGCAGTTTTGCTCGACTAGCCTCTCAAGAGACCCAGTACTTC; CDR3aa: CASSFARLASQETQYF
abundance: -; j_gene: TRBJ2-5; d_gene: -; v_gene: TRBV28; CDR3nt: TGTGCCAGCAGTAGGGACTCCCGTCAGACCCAGTACTTC; CDR3aa: CASSRDSRQTQYF
abundance: -; j_gene: TRBJ2-1; d_gene: -; v_gene: TRBV6-6; CDR3nt: TGTGCCAGCAGTTATAACTCGAGGGATGAGCAGTTCTTC; CDR3aa: CASSYNSRDEQFF